The T cell receptor beta chain described here comes from a study of blood T cell repertoires in COVID-19. The overall study: Some COVID-19 samples were acute and others convalescent; all came from the United States, Italy and Spain. Sample material is recorded as cDNA or gDNA derived from T cells, B-cell-depleted T cells, or PBMCs.

As handled by the study authors: From reference gene primer amplification, estimates of nucleated cell counts were derived. Clones were sequenced by immunoSEQ multiplex PCR, and TCRdb holds only the in-frame ones, with some missing. Clone size and the V and J calls come from that table; the DNA yielded D and trimming. Of about 180,000 clones listed, 88% are singletons. The sequenced sample consisted of peripheral blood. This clonotype originated in a woman aged 25-40 years with acute or convalescent COVID-19.

The CDR3 sequence: CASRPNPGQGHTF. The CDR3 region has the DNA TGTGCCAGCAGACCAAACCCCGGACAGGGACACACCTTC. The J gene is TRBJ1-2, the V gene TRBV28, with 8 bases fitting TRBD1. The CDR3 contains 13 residues. Unmatched junction bases numbered 12, after V lost 6 bases and J lost 12 bases. Germline CDR1 reads MDHEN; CDR2 reads SYDVKM.